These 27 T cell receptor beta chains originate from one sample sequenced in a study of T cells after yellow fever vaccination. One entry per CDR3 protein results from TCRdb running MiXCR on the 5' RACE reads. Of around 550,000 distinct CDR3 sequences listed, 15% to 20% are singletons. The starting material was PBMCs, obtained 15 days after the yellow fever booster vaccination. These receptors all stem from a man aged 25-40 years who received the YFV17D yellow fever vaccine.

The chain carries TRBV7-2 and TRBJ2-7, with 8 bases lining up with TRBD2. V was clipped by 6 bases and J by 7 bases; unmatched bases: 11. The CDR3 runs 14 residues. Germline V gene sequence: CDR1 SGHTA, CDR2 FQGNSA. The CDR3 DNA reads TGTGCCAGCAGTTTGGTCGGACTAGCCACAGAGCAGTACTTC. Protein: CASSLVGLATEQYF.

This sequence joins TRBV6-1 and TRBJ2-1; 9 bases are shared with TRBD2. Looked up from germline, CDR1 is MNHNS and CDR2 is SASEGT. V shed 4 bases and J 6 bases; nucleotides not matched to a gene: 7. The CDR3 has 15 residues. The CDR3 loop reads CASSVAGAPFNEQFF. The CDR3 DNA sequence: TGTGCCAGCAGTGTAGCGGGAGCACCGTTCAATGAGCAGTTCTTC.

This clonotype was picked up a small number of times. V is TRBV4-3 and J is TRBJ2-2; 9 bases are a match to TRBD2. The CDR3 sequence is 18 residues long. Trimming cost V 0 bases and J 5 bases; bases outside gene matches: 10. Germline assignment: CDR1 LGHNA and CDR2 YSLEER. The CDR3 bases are TGCGCCAGCAGCCAAGATACACTAGCGGGCGTTTATACCGGGGAGCTGTTTTTT. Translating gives CASSQDTLAGVYTGELFF.

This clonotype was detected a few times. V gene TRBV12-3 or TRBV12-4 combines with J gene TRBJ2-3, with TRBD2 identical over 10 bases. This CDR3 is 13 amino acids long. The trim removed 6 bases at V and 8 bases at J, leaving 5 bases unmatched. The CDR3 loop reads CASSPLAGATQYF. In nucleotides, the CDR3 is TGTGCCAGCAGCCCCCTAGCGGGAGCTACGCAGTATTTT.

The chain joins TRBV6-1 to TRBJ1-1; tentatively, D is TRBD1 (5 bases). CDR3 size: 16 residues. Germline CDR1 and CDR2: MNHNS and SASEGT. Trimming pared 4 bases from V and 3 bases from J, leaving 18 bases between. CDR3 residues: CASSGIRVLVDTEAFF. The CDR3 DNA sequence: TGTGCCAGCAGTGGAATCAGGGTTCTGGTCGACACTGAAGCTTTCTTT.

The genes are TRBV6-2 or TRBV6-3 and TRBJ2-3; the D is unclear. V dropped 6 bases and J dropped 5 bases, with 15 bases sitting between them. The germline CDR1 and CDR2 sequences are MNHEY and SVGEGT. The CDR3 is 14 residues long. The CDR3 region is CASRSSVWIDTQYF. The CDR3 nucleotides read TGTGCCAGCAGAAGCAGCGTATGGATAGATACGCAGTATTTT.

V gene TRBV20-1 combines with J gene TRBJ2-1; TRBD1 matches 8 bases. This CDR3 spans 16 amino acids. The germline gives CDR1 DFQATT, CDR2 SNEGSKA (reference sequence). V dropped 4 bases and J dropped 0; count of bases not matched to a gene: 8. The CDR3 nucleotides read TGCAGTGCTACACGCATCGGGACAGGCTCCTACAATGAGCAGTTCTTC. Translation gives CSATRIGTGSYNEQFF.

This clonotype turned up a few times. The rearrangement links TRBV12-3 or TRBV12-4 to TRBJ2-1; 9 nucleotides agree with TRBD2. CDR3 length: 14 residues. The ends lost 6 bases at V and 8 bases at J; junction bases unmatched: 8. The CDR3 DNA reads TGTGCCAGCAGCTCCTTAGCGGGAGTCTATGAGCAGTTCTTC. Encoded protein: CASSSLAGVYEQFF.

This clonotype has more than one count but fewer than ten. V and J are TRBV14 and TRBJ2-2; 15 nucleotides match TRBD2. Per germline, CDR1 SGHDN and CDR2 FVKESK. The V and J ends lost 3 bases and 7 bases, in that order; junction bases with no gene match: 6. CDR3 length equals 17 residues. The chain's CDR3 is CASSHQPGLAGGGELFF. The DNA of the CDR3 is TGTGCCAGCAGCCACCAACCGGGACTAGCGGGAGGCGGGGAGCTGTTTTTT.

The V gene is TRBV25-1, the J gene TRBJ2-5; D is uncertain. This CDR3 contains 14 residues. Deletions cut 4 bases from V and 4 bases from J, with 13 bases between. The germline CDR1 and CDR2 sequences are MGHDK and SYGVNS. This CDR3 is CASSGLDPRETQYF. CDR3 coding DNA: TGTGCCAGCAGTGGGTTAGACCCCCGAGAGACCCAGTACTTC.

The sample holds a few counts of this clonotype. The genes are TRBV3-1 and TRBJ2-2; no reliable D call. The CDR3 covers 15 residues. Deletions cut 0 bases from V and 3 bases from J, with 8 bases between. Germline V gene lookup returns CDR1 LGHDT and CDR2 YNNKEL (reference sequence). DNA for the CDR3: TGTGCCAGCAGCCAAGATCCCGGACACACCGGGGAGCTGTTTTTT. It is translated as CASSQDPGHTGELFF.

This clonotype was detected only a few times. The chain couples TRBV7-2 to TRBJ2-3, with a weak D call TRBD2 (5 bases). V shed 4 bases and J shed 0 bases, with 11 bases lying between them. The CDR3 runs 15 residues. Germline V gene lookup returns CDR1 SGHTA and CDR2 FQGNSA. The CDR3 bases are TGTGCCAGCAGCTGGCTAGCTTCGAGCACAGATACGCAGTATTTT. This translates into CASSWLASSTDTQYF.

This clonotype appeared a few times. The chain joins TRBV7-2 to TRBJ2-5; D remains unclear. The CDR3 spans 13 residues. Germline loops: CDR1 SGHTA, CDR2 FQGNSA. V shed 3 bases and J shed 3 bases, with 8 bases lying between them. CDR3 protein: CASSFRTKETQYF. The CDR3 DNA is TGTGCCAGCAGCTTTCGAACGAAAGAGACCCAGTACTTC.

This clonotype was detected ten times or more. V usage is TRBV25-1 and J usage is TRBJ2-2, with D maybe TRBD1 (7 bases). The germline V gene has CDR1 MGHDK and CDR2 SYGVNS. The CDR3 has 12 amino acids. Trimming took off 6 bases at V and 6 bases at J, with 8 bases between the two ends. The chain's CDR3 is CASSRGAGELFF. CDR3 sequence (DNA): TGTGCCAGCAGCAGGGGGGCCGGGGAGCTGTTTTTT.

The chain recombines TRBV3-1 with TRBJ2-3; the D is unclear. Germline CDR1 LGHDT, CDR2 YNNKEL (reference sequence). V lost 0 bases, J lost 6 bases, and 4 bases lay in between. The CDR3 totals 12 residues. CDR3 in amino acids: CASSQDPDTQYF. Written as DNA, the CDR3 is TGTGCCAGCAGCCAAGATCCGGATACGCAGTATTTT.

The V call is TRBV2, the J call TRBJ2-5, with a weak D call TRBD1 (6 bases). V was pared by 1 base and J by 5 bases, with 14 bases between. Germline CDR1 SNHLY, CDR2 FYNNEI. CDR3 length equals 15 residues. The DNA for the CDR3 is TGTGCCAGCAGTGAAGGCAGACAGGTCCGGGAGACCCAGTACTTC. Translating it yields CASSEGRQVRETQYF.

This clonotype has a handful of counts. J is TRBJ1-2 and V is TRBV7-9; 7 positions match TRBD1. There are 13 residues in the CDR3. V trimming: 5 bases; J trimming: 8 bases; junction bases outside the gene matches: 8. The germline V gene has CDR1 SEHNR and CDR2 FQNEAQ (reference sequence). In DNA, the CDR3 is TGTGCCAGCAGCCCTACAGGGGAAGGGGGCTACACCTTC. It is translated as CASSPTGEGGYTF.

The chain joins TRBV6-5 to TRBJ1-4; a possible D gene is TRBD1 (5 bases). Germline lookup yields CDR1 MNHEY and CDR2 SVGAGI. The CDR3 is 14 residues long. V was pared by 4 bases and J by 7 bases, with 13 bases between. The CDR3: CASSSWQGSEKLFF. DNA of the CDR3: TGTGCCAGCAGTTCGTGGCAGGGAAGTGAAAAACTGTTTTTT.

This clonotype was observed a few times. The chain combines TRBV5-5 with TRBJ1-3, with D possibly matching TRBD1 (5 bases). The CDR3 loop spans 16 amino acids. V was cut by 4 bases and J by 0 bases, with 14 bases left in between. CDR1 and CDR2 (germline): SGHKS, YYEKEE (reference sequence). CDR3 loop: CASSQTGANSGNTIYF. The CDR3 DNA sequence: TGTGCCAGCAGCCAAACCGGGGCGAACTCTGGAAACACCATATATTTT.

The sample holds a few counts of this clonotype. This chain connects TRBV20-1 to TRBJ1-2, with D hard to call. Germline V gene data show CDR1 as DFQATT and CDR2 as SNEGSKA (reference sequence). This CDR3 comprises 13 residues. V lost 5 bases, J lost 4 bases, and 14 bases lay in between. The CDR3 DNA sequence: TGCAGTGCTCCTACGTTAGAGTTCTATGGCTACACCTTC. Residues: CSAPTLEFYGYTF.

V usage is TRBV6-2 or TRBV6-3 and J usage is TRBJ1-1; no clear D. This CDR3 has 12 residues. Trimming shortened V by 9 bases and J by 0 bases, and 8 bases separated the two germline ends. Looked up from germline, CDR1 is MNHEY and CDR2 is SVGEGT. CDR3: CASTAVNTEAFF. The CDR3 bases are TGTGCCAGTACAGCCGTGAACACTGAAGCTTTCTTT.

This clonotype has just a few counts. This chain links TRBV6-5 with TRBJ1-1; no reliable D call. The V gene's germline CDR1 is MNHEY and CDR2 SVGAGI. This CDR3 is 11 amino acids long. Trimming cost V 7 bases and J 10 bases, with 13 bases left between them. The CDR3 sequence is CASTNGLGAFF. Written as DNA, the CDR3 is TGTGCCAGCACCAACGGGTTGGGAGCTTTCTTT.

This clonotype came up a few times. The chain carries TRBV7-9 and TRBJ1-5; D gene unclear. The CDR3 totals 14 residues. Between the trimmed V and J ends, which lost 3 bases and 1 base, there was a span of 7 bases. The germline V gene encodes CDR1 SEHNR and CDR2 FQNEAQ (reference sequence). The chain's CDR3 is CASSLRESNQPQHF. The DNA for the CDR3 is TGTGCCAGCAGCTTGCGGGAGAGCAATCAGCCCCAGCATTTT.

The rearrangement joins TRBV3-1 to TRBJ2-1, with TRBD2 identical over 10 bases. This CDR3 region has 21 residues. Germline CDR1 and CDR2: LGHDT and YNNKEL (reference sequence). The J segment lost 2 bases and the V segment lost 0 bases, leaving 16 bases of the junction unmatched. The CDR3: CASSQDSIGLAGDGTYNEQFF. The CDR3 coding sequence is TGTGCCAGCAGCCAAGATTCGATTGGGCTAGCGGGAGACGGAACCTACAATGAGCAGTTCTTC.

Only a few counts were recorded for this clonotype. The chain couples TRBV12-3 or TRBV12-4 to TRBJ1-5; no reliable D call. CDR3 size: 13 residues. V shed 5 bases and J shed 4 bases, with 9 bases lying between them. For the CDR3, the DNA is TGTGCCAGCAGTAGACTCAGGAATCAGCCCCAGCATTTT. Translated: CASSRLRNQPQHF.

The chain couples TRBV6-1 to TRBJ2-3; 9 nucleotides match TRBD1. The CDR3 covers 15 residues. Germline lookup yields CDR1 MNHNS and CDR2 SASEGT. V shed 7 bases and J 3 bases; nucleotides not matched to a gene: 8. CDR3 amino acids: CASIPDRGGTDTQYF. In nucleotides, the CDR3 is TGTGCCAGCATTCCGGACAGGGGAGGGACAGATACGCAGTATTTT.

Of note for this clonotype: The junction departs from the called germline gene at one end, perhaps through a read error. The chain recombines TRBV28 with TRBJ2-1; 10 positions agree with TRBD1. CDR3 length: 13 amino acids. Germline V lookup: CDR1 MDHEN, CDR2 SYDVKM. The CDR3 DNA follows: TGTGCCAGCAGTTTCCCGGGACAGGGGACCCCGGATTTC. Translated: CASSFPGQGTPDF.